This T cell receptor beta chain was identified in a study of blood T cell repertoires in COVID-19. Background on the study: From the United States, Italy and Spain came samples of acute and convalescent COVID-19.

This table comes from immunoSEQ multiplex PCR, and its TCRdb copy is limited to in-frame clones, with some not included. This sample has about 180,000 clones; 80% to 85% occur once, and the top ten carry 6.5% to 8.5%. Specimen: peripheral blood. This TCR came from a woman aged 70-85 years with COVID-19, enrolled during active disease.

CDR3 sequence (DNA): TGTGCCAGCAGACCAACTAGGAACAATGAGCAGTTCTTC. It codes for CASRPTRNNEQFF. The J gene is TRBJ2-1, the V gene TRBV28; a weak D match, TRBD2 (5 bases). Germline CDR1 and CDR2: MDHEN and SYDVKM. This CDR3 region has 13 residues. Between the trimmed V and J ends, which lost 6 bases and 5 bases, there was a span of 11 bases.